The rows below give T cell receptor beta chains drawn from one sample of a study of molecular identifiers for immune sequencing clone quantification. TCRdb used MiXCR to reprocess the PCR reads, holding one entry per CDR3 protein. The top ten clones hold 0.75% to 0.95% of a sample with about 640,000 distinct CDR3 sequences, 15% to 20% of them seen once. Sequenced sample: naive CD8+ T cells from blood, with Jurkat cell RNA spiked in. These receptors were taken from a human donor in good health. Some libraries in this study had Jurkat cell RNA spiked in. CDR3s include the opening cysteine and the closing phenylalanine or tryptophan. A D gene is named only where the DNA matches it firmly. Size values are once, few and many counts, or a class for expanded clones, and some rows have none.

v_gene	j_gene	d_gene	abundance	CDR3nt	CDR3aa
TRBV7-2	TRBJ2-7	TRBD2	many	TGTGCCAGCAGCCCGCCTTCTAGCGGTCGAACCTACGAGCAGTACTTC	CASSPPSSGRTYEQYF
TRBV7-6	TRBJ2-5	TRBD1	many	TGTGCCAGCAGCCCGCCGGGACAGGGGATTTCAGAGACCCAGTACTTC	CASSPPGQGISETQYF
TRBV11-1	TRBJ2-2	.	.	TGTGCCAGCAGCTTAGCGTTCCTCAACACCGGGGAGCTGTTTTTT	CASSLAFLNTGELFF
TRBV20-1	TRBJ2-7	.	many	TGCAGTGCCAAGGGACTGCAATCCTACGAGCAGTACTTC	CSAKGLQSYEQYF
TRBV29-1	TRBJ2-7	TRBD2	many	TGCAGCATTGAAACCGGGACTAGCGAGCCCTACGAGCAGTACTTC	CSIETGTSEPYEQYF
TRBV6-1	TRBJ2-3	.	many	TGTGCCAGCAGTGACGGTTGGACAAGACGCACAGATACGCAGTATTTT	CASSDGWTRRTDTQYF
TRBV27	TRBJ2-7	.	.	TGTGCCAGCAGTTTAGGGGGGTTGGAAACCTACGAGCAGTACTTC	CASSLGGLETYEQYF
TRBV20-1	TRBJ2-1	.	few	TGCAGTGCTCCCCTGACCTACAATGAGCAGTTCTTC	CSAPLTYNEQFF
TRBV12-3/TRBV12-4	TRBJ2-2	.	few	.	CASSTSGVGELFF
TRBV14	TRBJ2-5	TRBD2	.	TGTGCCAGCAGCTGGGGACTAGCGGGAGGAGTAGAGACCCAGTACTTC	CASSWGLAGGVETQYF
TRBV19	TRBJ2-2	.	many	TGTGCCAGTAGTATAGTTGGGGGCGCCGGGGAGCTGTTTTTT	CASSIVGGAGELFF
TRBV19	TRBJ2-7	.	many	TGTGCCACTTCTCCGGGACTCCCCTACGAGCAGTACTTC	CATSPGLPYEQYF
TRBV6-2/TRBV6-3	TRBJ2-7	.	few	TGTGCCAGCAGACCCACCCAGTTTTCCTACTACGAGCAGTACTTC	CASRPTQFSYYEQYF
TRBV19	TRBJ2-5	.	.	TGTGCCAGTAGTACGAACAGGTTATGGGAGACCCAGTACTTC	CASSTNRLWETQYF
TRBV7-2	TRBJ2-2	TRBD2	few	TGTGCCAGCAGCTTAGTGTGGGGCGGGAGAGCCGGGGAGCTGTTTTTT	CASSLVWGGRAGELFF
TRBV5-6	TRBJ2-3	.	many	TGTGCCAGCGGGGCCGGGTCCCTCACAGATACGCAGTATTTT	CASGAGSLTDTQYF
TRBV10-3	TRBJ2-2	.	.	TGTGCCATCAGTGAACTTGGGGCAGAATTGACCGGGGAGCTGTTTTTT	CAISELGAELTGELFF
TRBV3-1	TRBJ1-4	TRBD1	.	TGTGCCAGCAGAGAAGGGGACAGGGGAACAGATGAAAAACTGTTTTTT	CASREGDRGTDEKLFF
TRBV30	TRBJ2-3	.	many	TGTGCCTGGACTGGTGGGTCGGTGAGCACAGATACGCAGTATTTT	CAWTGGSVSTDTQYF
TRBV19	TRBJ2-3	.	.	TGTGCCAGTAGTTATCCGTCTAGCGGCACAGATACGCAGTATTTT	CASSYPSSGTDTQYF
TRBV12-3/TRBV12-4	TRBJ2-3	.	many	TGTGCCAGCAGTTTGCAGTCCGTTAGGGGCACAGATACGCAGTATTTT	CASSLQSVRGTDTQYF
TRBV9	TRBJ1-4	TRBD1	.	TGTGCCAGCAGCGTAAGGGACAGGGATGAAAAACTGTTTTTT	CASSVRDRDEKLFF
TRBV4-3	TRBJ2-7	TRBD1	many	TGTGCCAGCAGCCCCCGGGACAGCTCCTACGAGCAGTACTTC	CASSPRDSSYEQYF
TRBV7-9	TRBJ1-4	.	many	TGTGCCAGCAGCTCCGGGACATCGAACAACGGGGTGTTTTTT	CASSSGTSNNGVFF
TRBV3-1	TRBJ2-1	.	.	TGTGCCAGCAGCCAAGGGGGAGAGGGCTACTCCTACAATGAGCAGTTCTTC	CASSQGGEGYSYNEQFF
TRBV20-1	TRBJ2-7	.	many	TGCAGTGCTAGAGTAAAGTCTACCTACGAGCAGTACTTC	CSARVKSTYEQYF
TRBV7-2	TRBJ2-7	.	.	TGTGTCAGCAGTCTAAAGGCTAGCGTAGCTTACGAGCAGTACTTC	CVSSLKASVAYEQYF
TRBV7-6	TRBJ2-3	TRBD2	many	TGTGCCAGCAGCTTATTAACTAGCGGGGGGCACGATACGCAGTATTTT	CASSLLTSGGHDTQYF
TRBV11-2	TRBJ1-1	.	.	TGTGCCAGCAGCCCCGGAGAGGAAGCTTTCTTT	CASSPGEEAFF
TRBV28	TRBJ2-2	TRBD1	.	TGTGCCAGCAGTTTGCCCGACAGGGGAGCGAACACCGGGGAGCTGTTTTTT	CASSLPDRGANTGELFF
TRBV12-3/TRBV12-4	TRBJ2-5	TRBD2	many	TGTGCCAGCAGCCACTACGGGAGGGAGGGGGAGACCCAGTACTTC	CASSHYGREGETQYF
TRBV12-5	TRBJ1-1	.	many	TGTGCTAGTGGTTTGGTAAGCGAGAGAACTGAAGCTTTCTTT	CASGLVSERTEAFF
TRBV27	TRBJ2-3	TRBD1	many	TGTGCCAGCAGTATGACAGGGGGTATCACAGATACGCAGTATTTT	CASSMTGGITDTQYF
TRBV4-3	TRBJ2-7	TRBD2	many	TGCGCCAGCAGCCACGGCGGGGGGGCCTACGAGCAGTACTTC	CASSHGGGAYEQYF
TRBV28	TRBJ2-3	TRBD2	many	TGTGCCAGCAATGGAGGACTAGCGGGAGCCTTTGATACGCAGTATTTT	CASNGGLAGAFDTQYF
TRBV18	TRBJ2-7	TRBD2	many	TGTGCCAGCTCACCATCCCCGGGGGGTAGCTACGAGCAGTACTTC	CASSPSPGGSYEQYF
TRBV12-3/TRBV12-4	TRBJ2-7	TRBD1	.	TGTGCCAGCAAAAGTCCCGGGACAGGGGTAGGGGACTACGAGCAGCACTTC	CASKSPGTGVGDYEQHF
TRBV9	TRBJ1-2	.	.	TGTGCCAGCAGCGCCGAGCACTTTAACTATGGCTACACCTTC	CASSAEHFNYGYTF
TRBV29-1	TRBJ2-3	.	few	TGCAGCGGTTGGCCAGGCCTCACAGATACGCAGTATTTT	CSGWPGLTDTQYF
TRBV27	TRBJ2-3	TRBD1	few	TGTGCCAGCAGTCTAACCGGGACAGGGTACAACCTAAGAACAGATACGCAGTATTTT	CASSLTGTGYNLRTDTQYF
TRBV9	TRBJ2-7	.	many	TGTGCCAGCAGCGTGGGTGGGCGGTCCTACGAGCAGTACTTC	CASSVGGRSYEQYF
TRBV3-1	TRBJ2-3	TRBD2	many	TGTGCCAGCAGCCAAGAGGGAGGGGCCCCGGATACGCAGTATTTT	CASSQEGGAPDTQYF
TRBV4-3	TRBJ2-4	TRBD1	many	TGCGCCAGCAGCCAAGTCGGGACAGTGCTAGCCAAAAACATTCAGTACTTC	CASSQVGTVLAKNIQYF
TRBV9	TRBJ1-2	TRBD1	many	TGTGCCAGCAGCGAAGAAACAGGGGGCGGAATCAAAGGCTACACCTTC	CASSEETGGGIKGYTF
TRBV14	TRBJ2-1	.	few	TGTGCCAGCAGCCAAGACCACAGAGGGGTCTACAATGAGCAGTTCTTC	CASSQDHRGVYNEQFF
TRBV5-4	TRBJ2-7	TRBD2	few	TGTGCCAGCAGCTTGATCGTAGCGGGAGTCGGGGAGCAGTACTTC	CASSLIVAGVGEQYF
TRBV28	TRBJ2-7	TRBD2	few	TGTGCCAGCAGTTCGAACCTAGCGGGAATCCTGTACGAGCAGTACTTC	CASSSNLAGILYEQYF
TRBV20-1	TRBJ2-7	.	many	TGCAGTGCCCAGCCCCGGGACACAGTCTACGAGCAGTACTTC	CSAQPRDTVYEQYF
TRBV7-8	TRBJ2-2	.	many	TGTGCCAGCAGCTTAAGGGAGGCCACCGGGGAGCTGTTTTTT	CASSLREATGELFF
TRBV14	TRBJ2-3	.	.	TGTGCCGGCAGCCTCGGGACTTCTAGCACAGATACGCAGTATTTT	CAGSLGTSSTDTQYF
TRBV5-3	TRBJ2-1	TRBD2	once	TGTGCCAGCAGCTTCTCCGCGGGAGCGGGTAATAAGCAGTTCTTC	CASSFSAGAGNKQFF